The present entry profiles one T cell receptor (beta chain) with its context. Its target is unknown. Method: immunoSEQ multiplex PCR; TCRdb's copy keeps in-frame clones and lacks some. The sample has about 160,000 clones, 80% to 90% seen once. Losses at the gene ends were 0 bases for V and 4 bases for J; bases not matched to a gene: 10. This CDR3 contains 18 residues. The germline gives CDR1 LGHNA, CDR2 YSLEER. The data belong to a study of cytomegalovirus exposure and HLA in healthy donors. Study-wide points: According to reports, the classifier identified cytomegalovirus status with high specificity and sensitivity. Rare TCR sequences dominated, though some public TCRs recurred in many donors.

This sequence joins TRBV4-3 and TRBJ1-1; TRBD1 matches at 11 bases. The receptor comes from a woman aged 18-35 years in good health and CMV-seronegative. The sequenced sample consisted of PBMCs. In nucleotides, the CDR3 is TGCGCCAGCAGCCAAGAACTCGGACAGGGGGCGCGCGGCACTGAAGCTTTCTTT. This codes for CASSQELGQGARGTEAFF.